The T cell receptor (beta chain) described here comes from a study of CD8 T cells in Susac syndrome. Trimming removed 5 bases from V and 2 bases from J; junction bases left unmatched: 5. The CDR3 has 14 amino acids. The germline V gene has CDR1 MNHEY and CDR2 SVGEGT. RNA in amounts of roughly 0.45 to 1 ug was reverse transcribed with random hexamers. TCRdb analysed the immunoSEQ multiplex PCR reads with MiXCR anew, one entry per CDR3 protein. The sample has 180,000 or so distinct CDR3 sequences; about 94% are singletons. It was negative isolation that provided the CD8+ and CD4+ T cells, whereas TEMRA cells were enriched by FACS.

The receptor was derived from a human donor in good health. The rearrangement joins TRBV6-2 or TRBV6-3 to TRBJ2-7; TRBD1 aligns across 8 bases. Sequenced sample: CD4+ T cells from PBMCs. CDR3 nucleotides: TGTGCCAGCAGTGCAACAGGGGGTCCCTACGAGCAGTACTTC. Protein product: CASSATGGPYEQYF.